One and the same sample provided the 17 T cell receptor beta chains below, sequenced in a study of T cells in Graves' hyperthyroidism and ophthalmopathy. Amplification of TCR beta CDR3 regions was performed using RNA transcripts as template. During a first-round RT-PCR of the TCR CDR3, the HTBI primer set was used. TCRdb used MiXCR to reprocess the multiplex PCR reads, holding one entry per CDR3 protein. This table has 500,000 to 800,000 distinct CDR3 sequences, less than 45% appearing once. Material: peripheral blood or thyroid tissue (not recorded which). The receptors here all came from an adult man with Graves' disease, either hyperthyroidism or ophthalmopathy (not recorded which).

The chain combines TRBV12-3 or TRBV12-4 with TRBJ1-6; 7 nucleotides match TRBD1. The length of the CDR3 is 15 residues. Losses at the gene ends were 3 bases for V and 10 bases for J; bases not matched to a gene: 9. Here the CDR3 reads CASSLDRQGTSPLHF. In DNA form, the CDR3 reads TGTGCCAGCAGTTTGGACCGACAGGGAACCTCACCCCTCCACTTT.

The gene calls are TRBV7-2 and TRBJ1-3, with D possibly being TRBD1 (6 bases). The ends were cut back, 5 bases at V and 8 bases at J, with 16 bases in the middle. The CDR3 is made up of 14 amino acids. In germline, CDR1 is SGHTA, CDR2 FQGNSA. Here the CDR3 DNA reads TGTGCCAGCAGCCAAGAAGGACAGTTTCACACCATATATTTT. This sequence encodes CASSQEGQFHTIYF. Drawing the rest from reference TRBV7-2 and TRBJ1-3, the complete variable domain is GAGVSQSPSNKVTEKGKDVELRCDPISGHTALYWYRQSLGQGLEFLIYFQGNSAPDKSGLPSDRFSAERTGGSVSTLTIQRTQQEDSAVYLCASSQEGQFHTIYFGEGSWLTVV.

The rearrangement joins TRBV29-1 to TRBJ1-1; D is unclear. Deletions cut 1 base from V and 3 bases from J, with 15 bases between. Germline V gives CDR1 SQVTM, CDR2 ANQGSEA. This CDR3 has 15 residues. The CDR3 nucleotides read TGCAGCGTTGAAGCCCCCCCGAGGCAGTACACTGAAGCTTTCTTT. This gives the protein CSVEAPPRQYTEAFF.

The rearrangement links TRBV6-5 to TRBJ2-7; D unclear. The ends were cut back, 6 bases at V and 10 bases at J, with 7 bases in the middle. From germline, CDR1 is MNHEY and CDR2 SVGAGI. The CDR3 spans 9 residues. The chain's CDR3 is CASSNGQYF. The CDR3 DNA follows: TGTGCCAGCAGCAACGGACAGTACTTC.

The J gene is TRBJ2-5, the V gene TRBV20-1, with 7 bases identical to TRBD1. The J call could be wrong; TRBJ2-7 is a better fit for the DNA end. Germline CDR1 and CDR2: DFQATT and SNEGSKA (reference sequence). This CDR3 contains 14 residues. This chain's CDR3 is CSAEPGQLSREQYF. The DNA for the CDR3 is TGCAGTGCTGAACCGGGACAGTTATCCCGCGAGCAGTACTTC.

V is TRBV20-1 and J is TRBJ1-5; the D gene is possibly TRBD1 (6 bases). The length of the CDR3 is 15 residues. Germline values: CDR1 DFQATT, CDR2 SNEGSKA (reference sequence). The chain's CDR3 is CSVQGQLYSNQPQHF. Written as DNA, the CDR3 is TGCAGCGTCCAAGGACAGTTGTACTCCAATCAGCCCCAGCATTTT.

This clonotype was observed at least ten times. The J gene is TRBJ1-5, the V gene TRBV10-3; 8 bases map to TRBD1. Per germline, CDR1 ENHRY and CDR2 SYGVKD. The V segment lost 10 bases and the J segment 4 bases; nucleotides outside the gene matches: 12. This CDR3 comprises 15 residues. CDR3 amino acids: CATKEDGQGNQPQHF. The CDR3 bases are TGTGCCACCAAAGAAGACGGACAGGGAAATCAGCCCCAGCATTTT.

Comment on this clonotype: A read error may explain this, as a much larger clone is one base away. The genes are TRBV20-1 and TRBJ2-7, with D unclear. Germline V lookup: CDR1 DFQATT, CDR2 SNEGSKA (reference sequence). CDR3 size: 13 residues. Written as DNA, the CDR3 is TGCAGTGCCCAACCCACTACCTCCTACGAGCAGTGCTTC. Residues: CSAQPTTSYEQCF.

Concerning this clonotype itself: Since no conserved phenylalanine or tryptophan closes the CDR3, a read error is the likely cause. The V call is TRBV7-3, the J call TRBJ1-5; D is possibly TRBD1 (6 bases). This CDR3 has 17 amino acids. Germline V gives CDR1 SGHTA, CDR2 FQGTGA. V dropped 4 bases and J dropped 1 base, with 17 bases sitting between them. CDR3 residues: CASSSNGGASSNQPQHL. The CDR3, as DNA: TGTGCCAGCAGCTCAAACGGGGGCGCATCAAGCAATCAGCCCCAGCATCTT.

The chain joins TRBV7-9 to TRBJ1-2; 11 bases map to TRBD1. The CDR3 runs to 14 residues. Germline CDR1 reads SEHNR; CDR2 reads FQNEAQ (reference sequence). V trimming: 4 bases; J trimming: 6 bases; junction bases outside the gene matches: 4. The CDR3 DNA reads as TGTGCCAGCAGCTCCTGGACAGGGGGCGATGGCTACACCTTC. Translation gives CASSSWTGGDGYTF.

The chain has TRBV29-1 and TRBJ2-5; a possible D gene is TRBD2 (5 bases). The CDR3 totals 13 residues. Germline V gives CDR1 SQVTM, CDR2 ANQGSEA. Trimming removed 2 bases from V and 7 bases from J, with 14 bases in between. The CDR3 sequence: CSVERSRSGTQYF. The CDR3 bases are TGCAGCGTTGAACGTTCCCGGAGCGGGACCCAGTACTTC.

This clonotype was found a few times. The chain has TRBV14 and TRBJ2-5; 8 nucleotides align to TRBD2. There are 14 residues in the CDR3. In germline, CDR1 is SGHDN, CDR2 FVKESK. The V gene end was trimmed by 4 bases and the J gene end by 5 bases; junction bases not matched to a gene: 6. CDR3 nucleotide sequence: TGTGCCAGCAGCCGAGCGGGAGTGTTGGAGACCCAGTACTTC. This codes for CASSRAGVLETQYF.

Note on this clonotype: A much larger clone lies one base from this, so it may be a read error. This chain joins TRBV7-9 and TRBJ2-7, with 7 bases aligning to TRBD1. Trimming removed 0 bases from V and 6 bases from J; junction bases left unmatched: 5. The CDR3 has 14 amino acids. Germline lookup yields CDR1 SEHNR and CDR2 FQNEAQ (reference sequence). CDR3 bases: TGTGCCAGCAGCTTAGCCAGGGGGAGACTCGAGCAGTACTTC. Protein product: CASSLARGRLEQYF.

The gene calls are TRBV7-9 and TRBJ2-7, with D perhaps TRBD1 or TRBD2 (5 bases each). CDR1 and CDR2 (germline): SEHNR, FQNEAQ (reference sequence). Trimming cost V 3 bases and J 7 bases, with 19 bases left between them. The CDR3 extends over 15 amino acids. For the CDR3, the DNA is TGTGCCAGCAGCTTCCGGGGACCCGGGGCATGGGAGCAGTACTTC. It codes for CASSFRGPGAWEQYF. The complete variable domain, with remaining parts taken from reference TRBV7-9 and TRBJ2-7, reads DTGVSQNPRHKITKRGQNVTFRCDPISEHNRLYWYRQTLGQGPEFLTYFQNEAQLEKSRLLSDRFSAERPKGSFSTLEIQRTEQGDSAMYLCASSFRGPGAWEQYFGPGTRLTVT.

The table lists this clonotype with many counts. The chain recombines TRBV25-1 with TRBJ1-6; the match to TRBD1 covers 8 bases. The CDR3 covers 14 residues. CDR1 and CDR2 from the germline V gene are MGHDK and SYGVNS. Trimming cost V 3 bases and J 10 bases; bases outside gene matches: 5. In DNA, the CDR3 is TGTGCCAGCAGTGACGGGACAGGCGGATCACCCCTCCACTTT. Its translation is CASSDGTGGSPLHF.

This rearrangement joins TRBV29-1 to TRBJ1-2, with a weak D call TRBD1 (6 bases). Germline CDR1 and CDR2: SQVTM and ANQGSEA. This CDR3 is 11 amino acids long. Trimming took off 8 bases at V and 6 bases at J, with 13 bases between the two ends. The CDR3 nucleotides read TGCAGCTTGGCGGCAGGGGATGGCTACACCTTC. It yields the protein CSLAAGDGYTF. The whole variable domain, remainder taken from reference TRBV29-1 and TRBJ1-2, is SAVISQKPSRDICQRGTSLTIQCQVDSQVTMMFWYRQQPGQSLTLIATANQGSEATYESGFVIDKFPISRPNLTFSTLTVSNMSPEDSSIYLCSLAAGDGYTFGSGTRLTVV.

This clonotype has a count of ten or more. This CDR3 reads CATSDSGIYEQYF. The CDR3 DNA follows: TGTGCCACCAGTGATTCGGGGATCTACGAGCAGTACTTC. The chain combines TRBV24-1 with TRBJ2-7; D is perhaps TRBD2 (5 bases). The CDR3 spans 13 residues. The V end lost 2 bases, the J end lost 3 bases, and 7 bases lay between the germline ends. Germline lookup yields CDR1 KGHDR and CDR2 SFDVKD.